This entry is about one T cell receptor beta chain. The sample originates from a study of blood T cell repertoires in COVID-19. As for the study in general: From T cells, B-cell-depleted T cells, or PBMCs came the material, which was cDNA or gDNA.

The germline CDR1 and CDR2 sequences are LGHDT and YNNKEL (reference sequence). This CDR3 spans 16 amino acids. V lost 1 base, J lost 0 bases, and 4 bases stayed unmatched. In the study's own analysis: Amplification of reference gene primers was used by the study to estimate nucleated cell counts. Sequencing was performed with immunoSEQ multiplex PCR; in TCRdb, only in-frame clones are kept and a portion is missing. That table is the source of V, J and clone size, and D and trimming were worked out from the DNA. The sample holds about half a million clones, 80% to 90% seen once. This chain links TRBV3-1 (or the pseudogene TRBV3-2) with TRBJ2-7; 9 nucleotides line up with TRBD2. The sequence was obtained from a human donor in a cohort sampled during active COVID-19. Input material: peripheral blood. The CDR3 DNA reads as TGTGCCAGCAGCCAAGGGGCTAGCGGGGCCTCCTACGAGCAGTACTTC. Translated: CASSQGASGASYEQYF.